The 29 T cell receptor beta chains below all came from one sample that was sequenced in a study of neoadjuvant nivolumab and ipilimumab in lung cancer. This table comes from immunoSEQ multiplex PCR, and its TCRdb copy is limited to in-frame clones, with some not included. The table includes approximately 30,000 clones, just over 90% detected once. Sample: peripheral blood, taken after neoadjuvant nivolumab, alone or with ipilimumab, at or shortly before surgery. These receptors were collected from an adult with non-small cell lung cancer.

In DNA form, the CDR3 reads TGTGCCAGCTCACCCTGGACAGGGATCGGCGAGCAGTACTTC. This codes for CASSPWTGIGEQYF. V is TRBV18 and J is TRBJ2-7; TRBD1 agrees at 8 bases. The J segment lost 6 bases and the V segment lost 3 bases, leaving 7 bases of the junction unmatched. This CDR3 has 14 residues. In germline, CDR1 is KGHSH, CDR2 LQKENI.

The rearrangement links TRBV18 to TRBJ2-5, with 9 bases matching TRBD2. Germline CDR1 is KGHSH and CDR2 is LQKENI. V lost 4 bases and J lost 4; bases outside the gene matches: 1. The CDR3 runs to 13 residues. The CDR3 sequence: CASSQTSGETQYF. DNA for the CDR3: TGTGCCAGCTCACAGACTAGCGGAGAGACCCAGTACTTC.

This chain uses TRBV4-2 with TRBJ2-2, with 12 bases that match TRBD2. V was pared by 4 bases and J by 7 bases, with 7 bases of the junction left unmatched. CDR1 is LGHNA and CDR2 is YNFKEQ in the germline V gene. The CDR3 has 16 residues. Written as DNA, the CDR3 is TGTGCCAGCAGCCTATCTAGCGGGGGGGTTGACGGGGAGCTGTTTTTT. Its protein is CASSLSSGGVDGELFF.

This chain joins TRBV19 and TRBJ2-5; TRBD2 aligns across 13 bases. In germline, CDR1 is LNHDA, CDR2 SQIVND (reference sequence). The length of the CDR3 is 15 residues. J gave up 4 bases and V 7 bases, and 6 bases lay outside the gene matches. Here the CDR3 reads CASNLGTSGIETQYF. The CDR3 nucleotides read TGTGCCAGTAACCTCGGGACTAGCGGGATAGAGACCCAGTACTTC.

The J gene is TRBJ2-5, the V gene TRBV5-6; 8 bases map to TRBD2. CDR1 is SGHDT and CDR2 is YYEEEE in the germline V gene. Trimming took 3 bases from V and 3 from J; bases not matched to a gene: 13. This CDR3 has 17 amino acids. The CDR3 DNA is TGTGCCAGCAGCTCTCGGGTTAGCGGGGCCCGCAAAGAGACCCAGTACTTC. It translates to CASSSRVSGARKETQYF.

Here the CDR3 reads CASSLAGGTSTDTQYF. The CDR3 nucleotides read TGCGCCAGCAGCCTCGCGGGGGGGACTAGCACAGATACGCAGTATTTT. This rearrangement joins TRBV5-1 to TRBJ2-3, with 9 bases identical to TRBD2. Losses at the gene ends were 4 bases for V and 0 bases for J; bases not matched to a gene: 6. The CDR3 sequence is 16 residues long. Germline V gene sequence: CDR1 SGHRS, CDR2 YFSETQ. The whole variable domain, filled in from reference TRBV5-1 and TRBJ2-3, reads KAGVTQTPRYLIKTRGQQVTLSCSPISGHRSVSWYQQTPGQGLQFLFEYFSETQRNKGNFPGRFSGRQFSNSRSEMNVSTLELGDSALYLCASSLAGGTSTDTQYFGPGTRLTVL.

The rearrangement uses TRBV9 and TRBJ2-2, with D perhaps TRBD1 or TRBD2 (6 bases each). V was trimmed by 6 bases and J by 4 bases, leaving 10 bases between them. Germline V gives CDR1 SGDLS, CDR2 YYNGEE. This CDR3 spans 13 amino acids. CDR3 DNA sequence: TGTGCCAGCACCGGGGGCCGCACCGGGGAGCTGTTTTTT. Protein product: CASTGGRTGELFF.

V usage is TRBV29-1 and J usage is TRBJ2-7, with D perhaps matching TRBD1 (6 bases). Trimming stripped 3 bases from V and 0 bases from J, with 9 bases between. The CDR3 has 13 residues. CDR1 SQVTM and CDR2 ANQGSEA come from the germline V gene. The CDR3 loop is CSVDGRGSYEQYF. In nucleotides, the CDR3 is TGCAGCGTTGACGGCAGGGGCTCCTACGAGCAGTACTTC.

The gene calls are TRBV4-1 and TRBJ2-7; D possibly corresponds to TRBD1 (5 bases). V was shortened by 5 bases and J by 3 bases, with 11 bases between the two germline ends. The length of the CDR3 is 13 residues. Germline CDR1 and CDR2: MGHRA and YSYEKL. CDR3 sequence reads: CASSTRTFYEQYF. CDR3 nucleotide sequence: TGCGCCAGCAGCACGCGGACATTCTACGAGCAGTACTTC.

J is TRBJ2-2 and V is TRBV14, with 15 bases lining up with TRBD2. In germline, CDR1 is SGHDN, CDR2 FVKESK. V shed 4 bases, J shed 4 bases, and the junction held 7 bases outside the gene matches. This CDR3 comprises 18 residues. The CDR3 nucleotides are TGTGCCAGCAGCCTCGCCCTGGGACTAGCGGGGGGCACCGGGGAGCTGTTTTTT. It yields the protein CASSLALGLAGGTGELFF.

The V and J genes are TRBV15 and TRBJ2-2; TRBD2 agrees at 11 bases. This CDR3 comprises 19 residues. Germline V CDR1 and CDR2: LNHNV, YYDKDF (reference sequence). Trimming took 1 base from V and 4 from J; bases not matched to a gene: 11. The CDR3 sequence: CATSRVGSGGAWGTGELFF. CDR3 sequence (DNA): TGTGCCACCAGCAGAGTCGGTAGCGGGGGGGCCTGGGGCACCGGGGAGCTGTTTTTT.

This chain uses TRBV7-8 with TRBJ1-4; D not certain. The ends were cut back, 6 bases at V and 5 bases at J, with 16 bases in the middle. CDR3 size: 15 residues. Germline CDR1 SGHVS, CDR2 FQNEAQ. The CDR3 DNA is TGTGCCAGCAGTCCCGCCGCCGGGAGGAATGAAAAACTGTTTTTT. Amino acid sequence: CASSPAAGRNEKLFF.

The chain uses TRBV6-6 and TRBJ2-1; D gene ambiguous. CDR3 length: 15 amino acids. Germline lookup yields CDR1 MNHNY and CDR2 SVGAGI (reference sequence). V lost 0 bases, J lost 3 bases, and 9 bases lay in between. The CDR3: CASSYSAAVYNEQFF. The CDR3 DNA follows: TGTGCCAGCAGTTACTCGGCGGCAGTCTACAATGAGCAGTTCTTC.

The V and J genes are TRBV2 and TRBJ1-3, with D possibly matching TRBD1 (5 bases). Germline V gives CDR1 SNHLY, CDR2 FYNNEI. Trimming removed 7 bases from V and 2 bases from J, with 18 bases in between. The CDR3 length is 16 residues. The chain's CDR3 is CASKLDNRRTGNTIYF. CDR3 DNA sequence: TGTGCCAGCAAACTGGACAATAGGAGGACTGGAAACACCATATATTTT.

This clone was seen once. The V and J genes are TRBV7-2 and TRBJ2-3; the match to TRBD2 covers 8 bases. CDR3 length: 16 residues. Trimming cost V 2 bases and J 6 bases; bases outside gene matches: 10. The germline V gene has CDR1 SGHTA and CDR2 FQGNSA. CDR3: CASSLSRGGPQDTQYF. The CDR3 DNA follows: TGTGCCAGCAGCTTATCTCGGGGGGGCCCCCAGGATACGCAGTATTTT.

The genes are TRBV10-3 and TRBJ2-7; 8 nucleotides agree with TRBD2. The CDR3 extends over 12 amino acids. The V gene's germline CDR1 is ENHRY and CDR2 SYGVKD. V was clipped by 10 bases and J by 3 bases; unmatched bases: 5. CDR3 in DNA: TGTGCCAACGGGGGGGCCTTCTACGAGCAGTACTTC. Protein product: CANGGAFYEQYF.

The rearrangement uses TRBV7-2 and TRBJ2-5; 7 nucleotides match TRBD2. V gave up 2 bases and J gave up 2 bases; unmatched junction bases: 8. CDR3 length equals 16 residues. In germline, CDR1 is SGHTA, CDR2 FQGNSA. The CDR3 reads CASSLWERGNQETQYF. The CDR3 DNA is TGTGCCAGCAGCTTATGGGAGCGGGGAAATCAAGAGACCCAGTACTTC.

This chain connects TRBV18 to TRBJ1-1; D uncertain. The V and J ends lost 6 bases and 0 bases respectively, with 8 bases between them. CDR3 size: 13 residues. Per germline, CDR1 KGHSH and CDR2 LQKENI. In DNA form, the CDR3 reads TGTGCCAGCTCGGAAGACATGAACACTGAAGCTTTCTTT. Translated, it gives CASSEDMNTEAFF.

J is TRBJ1-1 and V is TRBV18; no clear D. Germline V gene lookup returns CDR1 KGHSH and CDR2 LQKENI. The CDR3 covers 15 residues. Trimming stripped 0 bases from V and 0 bases from J, with 8 bases between. The CDR3 loop is CASSPPLILNTEAFF. The CDR3 DNA reads as TGTGCCAGCTCACCACCACTGATTTTGAACACTGAAGCTTTCTTT.

CDR3 in amino acids: CASSLTDRGRGTEAFF. The CDR3, as DNA: TGTGCCAGCAGCTTGACTGACAGGGGGCGAGGCACTGAAGCTTTCTTT. The chain is built from TRBV5-4 and TRBJ1-1; 10 bases line up with TRBD1. The V gene end was trimmed by 1 base and the J gene end by 4 bases; junction bases not matched to a gene: 7. From germline, CDR1 is SGHNT and CDR2 YYREEE (reference sequence). The CDR3 is 16 amino acids.

The chain links TRBV5-1 to TRBJ1-1; 8 positions agree with TRBD1. The germline gives CDR1 SGHRS, CDR2 YFSETQ. The CDR3 is 15 residues long. Unmatched junction bases numbered 4, after V lost 0 bases and J lost 3 bases. The CDR3 DNA sequence: TGCGCCAGCAGCTTGGCAGGGGGCTCGGACACTGAAGCTTTCTTT. Translation: CASSLAGGSDTEAFF.

V usage is TRBV5-1 and J usage is TRBJ1-5, with no clear D. The CDR3 has 15 amino acids. The germline gives CDR1 SGHRS, CDR2 YFSETQ. V dropped 0 bases and J dropped 6 bases, with 13 bases sitting between them. DNA for the CDR3: TGCGCCAGCAGCTTGGATGCGGAGATAAGTCAGCCCCAGCATTTT. Translating it yields CASSLDAEISQPQHF. Complete variable domain (other parts from reference TRBV5-1 and TRBJ1-5): KAGVTQTPRYLIKTRGQQVTLSCSPISGHRSVSWYQQTPGQGLQFLFEYFSETQRNKGNFPGRFSGRQFSNSRSEMNVSTLELGDSALYLCASSLDAEISQPQHFGDGTRLSIL.

The chain has TRBV27 and TRBJ1-5, with D possibly being TRBD1 (6 bases). The CDR3 consists of 15 residues. V dropped 4 bases and J dropped 2 bases, with 12 bases sitting between them. CDR1 is MNHEY, CDR2 SMNVEV, per germline (reference sequence). The CDR3 is CASSSRGYGNQPQHF. CDR3 coding DNA: TGTGCCAGCAGTTCTAGGGGGTATGGCAATCAGCCCCAGCATTTT.

This clone was observed once. This CDR3 reads CASSESRIGGAQGYTF. In DNA form, the CDR3 reads TGCGCCAGCAGTGAGTCCCGAATCGGGGGGGCGCAGGGCTACACCTTC. The chain employs TRBV10-2 and TRBJ1-2, with D possibly matching TRBD1 (6 bases). The CDR3 has 16 residues. Deletions cut 0 bases from V and 8 bases from J, with 19 bases between. Germline loops: CDR1 WSHSY, CDR2 SAAADI.

The rearrangement uses TRBV4-1 and TRBJ1-6; possibly TRBD1 for D (5 bases). Germline V gives CDR1 MGHRA, CDR2 YSYEKL. V shed 0 bases and J shed 8 bases, with 14 bases lying between them. The CDR3 length is 16 residues. In DNA, the CDR3 is TGCGCCAGCAGCCAAGACTCTCGGGACGGGGATTCACCCCTCCACTTT. Encoded protein: CASSQDSRDGDSPLHF.

In nucleotides, the CDR3 is TGTGCCAGCAGCCAGGACAGCAATCAGCCCCAGCATTTT. Translating it yields CASSQDSNQPQHF. The V call is TRBV5-4, the J call TRBJ1-5; D gene unclear. V lost 4 bases to trimming and J lost 1 base, with 6 bases between them. There are 13 residues in the CDR3. Germline CDR1 reads SGHNT; CDR2 reads YYREEE (reference sequence). The full variable domain, its missing parts supplied by reference TRBV5-4 and TRBJ1-5, is ETGVTQSPTHLIKTRGQQVTLRCSSQSGHNTVSWYQQALGQGPQFIFQYYREEENGRGNFPPRFSGLQFPNYSSELNVNALELDDSALYLCASSQDSNQPQHFGDGTRLSIL.

This clone was seen once. V is TRBV29-1 and J is TRBJ2-3, with D unclear. This CDR3 has 12 amino acids. Germline assignment: CDR1 SQVTM and CDR2 ANQGSEA. Trimming took off 5 bases at V and 0 bases at J, with 6 bases between the two ends. CDR3 sequence: CSVRYSTDTQYF. DNA of the CDR3: TGCAGCGTTAGGTATAGCACAGATACGCAGTATTTT.

The chain is built from TRBV7-9 and TRBJ1-2, with D maybe TRBD1 (6 bases). CDR1 SEHNR and CDR2 FQNEAQ come from the germline V gene (reference sequence). CDR3 length equals 15 residues. The V end lost 5 bases, the J end lost 7 bases, and 20 bases lay between the germline ends. The CDR3 sequence is CASSDSGDKGSGYTF. The CDR3 bases are TGTGCCAGCAGCGACTCGGGGGACAAAGGGAGTGGCTACACCTTC.

This sequence joins TRBV7-9 and TRBJ2-5; unclear D gene. Germline lookup yields CDR1 SEHNR and CDR2 FQNEAQ (reference sequence). This CDR3 is built from 12 residues. V was shortened by 7 bases and J by 1 base, with 7 bases between the two germline ends. The CDR3 nucleotides read TGTGCCAGCAAGAGGTCCCAAGAGACCCAGTACTTC. This translates into CASKRSQETQYF.